Each of the 26 T cell receptor beta chains below was sequenced from the same sample in a study of blood T cell repertoires in COVID-19. Here immunoSEQ multiplex PCR was the method, and the copy in TCRdb shows in-frame clones only, minus some. The repertoire includes over 55,000 clones, about 76% of them detected once, and around 32% sits in the top ten. The source material was peripheral blood. The receptors derive from a human donor in a cohort sampled during active COVID-19.

V is TRBV7-9 and J is TRBJ1-5, with D tentatively TRBD1 (5 bases). The CDR3 runs to 15 residues. Trimming removed 0 bases at V and 3 bases at J, with 9 bases between. Germline V gene lookup returns CDR1 SEHNR and CDR2 FQNEAQ (reference sequence). This CDR3 is CASSLASGVNQPQHF. The CDR3 coding sequence is TGTGCCAGCAGCTTAGCGTCGGGGGTCAATCAGCCCCAGCATTTT.

This clone has a single count. The CDR3 region is CASSFYQTSGGSYNEQFF. For the CDR3, the DNA is TGTGCCAGCAGCTTTTACCAGACTAGCGGGGGGTCCTACAATGAGCAGTTCTTC. J is TRBJ2-1 and V is TRBV7-2; 13 nucleotides match TRBD2. This CDR3 contains 18 residues. Germline V gene data show CDR1 as SGHTA and CDR2 as FQGNSA. V lost 3 bases, J lost 1 base, and 6 bases stayed unmatched.

Of note for this clone: The same CDR3 also results from other DNA sequences found in this sample. The chain links TRBV29-1 to TRBJ2-2; D is unresolved. Germline lookup yields CDR1 SQVTM and CDR2 ANQGSEA. Trimming shortened V by 7 bases and J by 3 bases, and 6 bases separated the two germline ends. The CDR3 runs to 11 residues. CDR3 protein: CSARDTGELFF. CDR3 bases: TGCAGCGCCCGAGACACCGGGGAGCTGTTTTTT.

J is TRBJ1-2 and V is TRBV5-5, with D unclear. The germline V gene encodes CDR1 SGHKS and CDR2 YYEKEE (reference sequence). V lost 4 bases to trimming and J lost 7 bases, with 8 bases between them. CDR3 length: 11 amino acids. CDR3 loop: CASSQSGGYTF. CDR3 coding DNA: TGTGCCAGCAGCCAATCGGGTGGCTACACCTTC.

CDR3 residues: CASGPGNTNTEAFF. In nucleotides, the CDR3 is TGTGCCAGCGGCCCCGGGAATACGAACACTGAAGCTTTCTTT. V is TRBV5-4 and J is TRBJ1-1; D is ambiguous. V dropped 7 bases and J dropped 1 base, with 14 bases sitting between them. Germline CDR1 reads SGHNT; CDR2 reads YYREEE (reference sequence). The CDR3 has 14 residues.

The chain carries TRBV18 and TRBJ1-4, with 7 bases identical to TRBD1. The V and J ends lost 0 bases and 6 bases, in that order; junction bases with no gene match: 4. Germline lookup yields CDR1 KGHSH and CDR2 LQKENI. This CDR3 contains 15 residues. The CDR3 DNA reads as TGTGCCAGCTCACCACCCACAGGGGAAGATGAAAAACTGTTTTTT. This codes for CASSPPTGEDEKLFF. Full variable domain (remainder filled in from reference TRBV18 and TRBJ1-4): NAGVMQNPRHLVRRRGQEARLRCSPMKGHSHVYWYRQLPEEGLKFMVYLQKENIIDESGMPKERFSAEFPKEGPSILRIQQVVRGDSAAYFCASSPPTGEDEKLFFGSGTQLSVL.

The chain joins TRBV6-5 to TRBJ2-7; the match to TRBD1 covers 8 bases. V lost 6 bases to trimming and J lost 4 bases; unmatched junction nucleotides: 5. Germline V lookup: CDR1 MNHEY, CDR2 SVGAGI. CDR3 length equals 13 residues. The DNA for the CDR3 is TGTGCCAGCAGGGACAGGGTGACTTACGAGCAGTACTTC. Translated: CASRDRVTYEQYF.

The chain is built from TRBV5-4 and TRBJ1-2; 10 bases map to TRBD1. The CDR3 length is 15 residues. J gave up 2 bases and V 3 bases, and 4 bases lay outside the gene matches. Germline values: CDR1 SGHNT, CDR2 YYREEE (reference sequence). The CDR3 DNA reads as TGTGCCAGCAGCTGGGAGGGACAGGGGAACTATGGCTACACCTTC. Its protein is CASSWEGQGNYGYTF.

The chain has TRBV6-4 and TRBJ1-5; D uncertain. Trimming pared 3 bases from V and 1 base from J, leaving 10 bases between. Germline CDR1 is MRHNA and CDR2 is SNTAGT. The CDR3 is made up of 15 amino acids. Here the CDR3 reads CASSERSGSNQPQHF. The CDR3 DNA sequence: TGTGCCAGCAGTGAGCGTTCAGGAAGCAATCAGCCCCAGCATTTT.

CDR3 nucleotides: TGCGCCAGCAGCCTCCGGACAGGAAACAATGAGCAGTTCTTC. This gives the protein CASSLRTGNNEQFF. The rearrangement uses TRBV10-1 and TRBJ2-1; the match to TRBD1 covers 7 bases. The CDR3 has 14 residues. V shed 6 bases and J 5 bases; nucleotides not matched to a gene: 7. Germline V gene sequence: CDR1 WNHNN, CDR2 SYGVQD (reference sequence).

The CDR3 region is CATSPRGGAKNIQYF. Here the CDR3 DNA reads TGTGCCACCAGCCCCAGGGGAGGGGCCAAAAACATTCAGTACTTC. V is TRBV15 and J is TRBJ2-4; possible D gene TRBD2, 7 bases. Germline CDR1 and CDR2: LNHNV and YYDKDF (reference sequence). Deletions cut 5 bases from V and 1 base from J, with 12 bases between. The CDR3 extends over 15 amino acids.

The chain is built from TRBV4-3 and TRBJ2-3; 13 nucleotides align to TRBD2. Germline V CDR1 and CDR2: LGHNA, YSLEER. V lost 4 bases to trimming and J lost 4 bases; unmatched junction nucleotides: 2. The CDR3 has 15 amino acids. The CDR3 loop reads CASSPGLAGPDTQYF. As DNA, the CDR3 is TGCGCCAGCAGCCCGGGACTAGCGGGGCCAGATACGCAGTATTTT.

The V call is TRBV28, the J call TRBJ1-4; TRBD1 might be the D (6 bases). Germline-derived CDR1 and CDR2 are MDHEN and SYDVKM. CDR3 size: 16 residues. Trimming pared 4 bases from V and 6 bases from J, leaving 18 bases between. The DNA of the CDR3 is TGTGCCAGCAGTTCCCCGACGCAGGGGTGGCATGAAAAACTGTTTTTT. Its translation: CASSSPTQGWHEKLFF.

J is TRBJ2-7 and V is TRBV2, with D maybe TRBD2 (5 bases). Between the trimmed V and J ends, which lost 6 bases and 0 bases, there was a span of 15 bases. CDR1 is SNHLY and CDR2 is FYNNEI in the germline V gene. The CDR3 runs 15 residues. The CDR3 sequence: CASRGLIAYSYEQYF. CDR3 in DNA: TGTGCCAGCAGGGGCCTCATAGCGTACTCCTACGAGCAGTACTTC.

The chain carries TRBV5-1 and TRBJ2-1, with a tentative D call TRBD2 (5 bases). Trimming removed 0 bases from V and 10 bases from J, with 23 bases in between. CDR1 and CDR2 from the germline V gene are SGHRS and YFSETQ. This CDR3 has 17 residues. The CDR3 here is CASSLGWAGQTQREQFF. The CDR3 DNA reads as TGCGCCAGCAGCTTGGGGTGGGCGGGCCAAACCCAGAGGGAGCAGTTCTTC.

This clone showed up just once. The rearrangement joins TRBV7-8 to TRBJ2-1; TRBD2 is a possible D gene (6 bases). Germline-derived CDR1 and CDR2 are SGHVS and FQNEAQ. This CDR3 is 15 amino acids long. The V and J ends lost 1 base and 2 bases respectively, with 9 bases between them. The CDR3 here is CASSLVEGTYNEQFF. The CDR3 DNA sequence: TGTGCCAGCAGCTTAGTGGAGGGGACCTACAATGAGCAGTTCTTC.

Only one count was recorded for this clone. This chain joins TRBV6-5 and TRBJ2-2; D gene unclear. The CDR3 contains 15 residues. V was pared by 9 bases and J by 2 bases, with 16 bases between. Germline CDR1 reads MNHEY; CDR2 reads SVGAGI. CDR3 protein: CASRLEFFNTGELFF. The CDR3 DNA reads TGTGCCAGTCGCCTGGAGTTTTTTAACACCGGGGAGCTGTTTTTT.

The chain is built from TRBV10-3 and TRBJ2-2, with 16 bases that match TRBD2. Trimming took 6 bases from V and 8 from J; bases not matched to a gene: 6. The CDR3 spans 16 residues. Germline CDR1 is ENHRY and CDR2 is SYGVKD. For the CDR3, the DNA is TGTGCCATCAGACCGGGACTAGCGGGGGGGTATGGGGAGCTGTTTTTT. The encoded protein is CAIRPGLAGGYGELFF.

The rearrangement links TRBV12-3 or TRBV12-4 to TRBJ2-7; D is perhaps TRBD1 (5 bases). CDR3 size: 13 residues. Trimming took 6 bases from V and 2 from J, leaving 11 bases between them. The CDR3 protein is CASSSGSAYEQYF. The CDR3 coding sequence is TGTGCCAGCAGCTCAGGGTCCGCCTACGAGCAGTACTTC.

The V and J genes are TRBV5-1 and TRBJ2-1; the match to TRBD1 covers 10 bases. Germline CDR1 SGHRS, CDR2 YFSETQ. The CDR3 spans 18 residues. Trimming removed 3 bases from V and 9 bases from J; junction bases left unmatched: 18. CDR3 protein: CASSSTRARTGGRSEQFF. CDR3 coding DNA: TGCGCCAGCAGCTCGACCCGGGCTCGGACAGGGGGTCGTAGTGAGCAGTTCTTC.

This sequence joins TRBV27 and TRBJ1-2; D is uncertain. CDR3 length: 15 amino acids. Germline V gene data show CDR1 as MNHEY and CDR2 as SMNVEV (reference sequence). V gave up 2 bases and J gave up 3 bases, with 13 bases separating them. The CDR3 DNA reads TGTGCCAGCAGTTTAAAAGGAGACGGATACTATGGCTACACCTTC. Translated: CASSLKGDGYYGYTF.

J is TRBJ2-3 and V is TRBV6-1; 7 bases are shared with TRBD2. The V segment lost 6 bases and the J segment 3 bases; nucleotides outside the gene matches: 12. Germline CDR1 and CDR2: MNHNS and SASEGT. CDR3 size: 16 residues. The DNA of the CDR3 is TGTGCCAGCAGAGAACGGTGGCAGGGACTAACAGATACGCAGTATTTT. This sequence encodes CASRERWQGLTDTQYF.

The rearrangement uses TRBV30 and TRBJ2-5; 8 bases agree with TRBD1. The ends lost 0 bases at V and 3 bases at J; junction bases unmatched: 6. Germline CDR1 GTSNPN, CDR2 SVGIG (reference sequence). CDR3 length: 15 residues. This chain's CDR3 is CAWSVHLDREETQYF. The CDR3 DNA reads TGTGCCTGGAGTGTACATTTGGACAGGGAAGAGACCCAGTACTTC.

The genes are TRBV7-8 and TRBJ2-1; no clear D. The ends were cut back, 2 bases at V and 0 bases at J, with 8 bases in the middle. Germline assignment: CDR1 SGHVS and CDR2 FQNEAQ. The CDR3 is 15 residues long. For the CDR3, the DNA is TGTGCCAGCAGCTTATCCAGGCTCTCCTACAATGAGCAGTTCTTC. This codes for CASSLSRLSYNEQFF.

The chain combines TRBV19 with TRBJ2-3; TRBD1 aligns across 7 bases. The CDR3 extends over 15 amino acids. J gave up 2 bases and V 5 bases, and 7 bases lay outside the gene matches. Germline V gene lookup returns CDR1 LNHDA and CDR2 SQIVND (reference sequence). DNA for the CDR3: TGTGCCAGTAGTGAGACAGGGTCCCTCACAGATACGCAGTATTTT. This gives the protein CASSETGSLTDTQYF. Full variable domain (remainder filled in from reference TRBV19 and TRBJ2-3): DGGITQSPKYLFRKEGQNVTLSCEQNLNHDAMYWYRQDPGQGLRLIYYSQIVNDFQKGDIAEGYSVSREKKESFPLTVTSAQKNPTAFYLCASSETGSLTDTQYFGPGTRLTVL.

This clone occurred a few times. The J gene is TRBJ2-3, the V gene TRBV7-6; 7 bases are shared with TRBD1. In germline, CDR1 is SGHVS, CDR2 FNYEAQ. This CDR3 comprises 15 residues. Losses at the gene ends were 5 bases for V and 6 bases for J; bases not matched to a gene: 11. DNA of the CDR3: TGTGCCAGCAGCGAAATGACAGGGATGTCCGATACGCAGTATTTT. It specifies CASSEMTGMSDTQYF. Variable domain in full (rest from reference TRBV7-6 and TRBJ2-3): GAGVSQSPRYKVTKRGQDVALRCDPISGHVSLYWYRQALGQGPEFLTYFNYEAQQDKSGLPNDRFSAERPEGSISTLTIQRTEQRDSAMYRCASSEMTGMSDTQYFGPGTRLTVL.